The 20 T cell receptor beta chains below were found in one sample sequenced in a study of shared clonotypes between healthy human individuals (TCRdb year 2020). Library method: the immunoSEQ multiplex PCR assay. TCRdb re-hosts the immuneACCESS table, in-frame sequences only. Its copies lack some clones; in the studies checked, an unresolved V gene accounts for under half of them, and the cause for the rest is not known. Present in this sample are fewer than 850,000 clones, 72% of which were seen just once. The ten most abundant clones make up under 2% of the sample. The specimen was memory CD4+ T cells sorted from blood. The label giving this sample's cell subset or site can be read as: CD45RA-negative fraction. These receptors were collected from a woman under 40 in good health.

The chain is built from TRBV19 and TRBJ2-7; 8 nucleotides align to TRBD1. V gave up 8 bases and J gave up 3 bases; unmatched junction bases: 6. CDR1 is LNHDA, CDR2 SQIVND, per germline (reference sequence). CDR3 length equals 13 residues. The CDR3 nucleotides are TGTGCCAGTGCAAGGGGACAGGACTACGAGCAGTACTTC. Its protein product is CASARGQDYEQYF.

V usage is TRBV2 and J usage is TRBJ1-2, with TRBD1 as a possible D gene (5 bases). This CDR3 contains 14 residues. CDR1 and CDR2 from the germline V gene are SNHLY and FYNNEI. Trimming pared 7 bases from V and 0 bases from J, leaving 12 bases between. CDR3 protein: CASTAAGANYGYTF. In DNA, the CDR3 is TGTGCCAGCACTGCGGCGGGGGCTAACTATGGCTACACCTTC.

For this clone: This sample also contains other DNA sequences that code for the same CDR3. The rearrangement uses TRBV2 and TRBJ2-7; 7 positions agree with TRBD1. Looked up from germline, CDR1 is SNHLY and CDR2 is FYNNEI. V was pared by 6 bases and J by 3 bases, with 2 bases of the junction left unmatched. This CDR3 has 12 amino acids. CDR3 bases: TGTGCCAGCAGAGGGGACAGCTACGAGCAGTACTTC. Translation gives CASRGDSYEQYF.

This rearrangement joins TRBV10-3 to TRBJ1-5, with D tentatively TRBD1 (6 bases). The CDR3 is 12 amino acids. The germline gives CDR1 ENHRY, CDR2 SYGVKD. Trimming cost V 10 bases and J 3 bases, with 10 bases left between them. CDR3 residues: CATGGHNQPQHF. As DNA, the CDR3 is TGTGCCACCGGGGGCCACAATCAGCCCCAGCATTTT.

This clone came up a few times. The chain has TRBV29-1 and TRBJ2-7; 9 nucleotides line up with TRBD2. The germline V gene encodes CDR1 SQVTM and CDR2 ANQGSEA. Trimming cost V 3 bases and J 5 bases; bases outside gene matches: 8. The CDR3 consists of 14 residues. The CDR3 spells CSVDWREGRDEQYF. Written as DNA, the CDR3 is TGCAGCGTTGACTGGCGGGAGGGCCGGGACGAGCAGTACTTC.

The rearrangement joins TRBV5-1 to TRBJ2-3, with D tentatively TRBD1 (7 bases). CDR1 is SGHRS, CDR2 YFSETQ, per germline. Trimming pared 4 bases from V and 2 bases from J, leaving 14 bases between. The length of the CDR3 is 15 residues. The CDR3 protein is CASSGAGQPTDTQYF. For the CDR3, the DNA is TGCGCCAGCAGCGGGGCGGGACAGCCCACAGATACGCAGTATTTT. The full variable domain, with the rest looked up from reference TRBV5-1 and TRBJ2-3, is KAGVTQTPRYLIKTRGQQVTLSCSPISGHRSVSWYQQTPGQGLQFLFEYFSETQRNKGNFPGRFSGRQFSNSRSEMNVSTLELGDSALYLCASSGAGQPTDTQYFGPGTRLTVL.

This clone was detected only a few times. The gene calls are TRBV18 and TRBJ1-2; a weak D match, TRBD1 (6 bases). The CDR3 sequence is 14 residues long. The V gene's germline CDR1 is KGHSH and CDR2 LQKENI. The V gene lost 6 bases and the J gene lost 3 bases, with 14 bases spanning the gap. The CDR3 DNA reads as TGTGCCAGCTCTATTTCGCCAGGGGACTATGGCTACACCTTC. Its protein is CASSISPGDYGYTF.

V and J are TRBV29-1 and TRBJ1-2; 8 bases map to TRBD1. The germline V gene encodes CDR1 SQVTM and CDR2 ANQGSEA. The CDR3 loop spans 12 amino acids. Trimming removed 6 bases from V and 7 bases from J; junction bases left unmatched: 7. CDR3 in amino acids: CSVGQGEGGYTF. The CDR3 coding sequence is TGCAGCGTAGGACAGGGAGAAGGTGGCTACACCTTC.

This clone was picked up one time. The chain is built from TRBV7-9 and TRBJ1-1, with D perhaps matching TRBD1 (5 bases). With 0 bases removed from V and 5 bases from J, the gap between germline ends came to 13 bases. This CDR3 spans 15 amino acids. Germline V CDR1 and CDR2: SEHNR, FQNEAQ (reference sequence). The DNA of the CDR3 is TGTGCCAGCAGCTTAGCCGGGGCCTTTGGGACTGAAGCTTTCTTT. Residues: CASSLAGAFGTEAFF. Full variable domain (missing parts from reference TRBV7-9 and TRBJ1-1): DTGVSQNPRHKITKRGQNVTFRCDPISEHNRLYWYRQTLGQGPEFLTYFQNEAQLEKSRLLSDRFSAERPKGSFSTLEIQRTEQGDSAMYLCASSLAGAFGTEAFFGQGTRLTVV.

This CDR3 reads CASGTGDPYEQYF. DNA for the CDR3: TGCGCCAGCGGGACGGGGGACCCCTACGAGCAGTACTTC. V and J are TRBV5-1 and TRBJ2-7; possible D gene TRBD2, 6 bases. Germline V gives CDR1 SGHRS, CDR2 YFSETQ. The CDR3 loop spans 13 amino acids. V lost 7 bases and J lost 2, with 13 bases in between.

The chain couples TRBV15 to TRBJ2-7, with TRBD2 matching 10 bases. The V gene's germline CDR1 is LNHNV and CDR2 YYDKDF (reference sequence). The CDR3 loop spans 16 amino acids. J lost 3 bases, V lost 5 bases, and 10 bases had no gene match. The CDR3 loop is CATSAPGLAMNYEQYF. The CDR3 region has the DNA TGTGCCACCAGCGCGCCGGGACTAGCGATGAACTACGAGCAGTACTTC.

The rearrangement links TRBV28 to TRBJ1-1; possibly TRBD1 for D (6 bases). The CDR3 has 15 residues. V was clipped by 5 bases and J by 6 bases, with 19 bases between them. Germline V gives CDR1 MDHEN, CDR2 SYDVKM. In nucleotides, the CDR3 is TGTGCCAGCAGTCTCGCCGCAGGGGTTTATCCTGAAGCTTTCTTT. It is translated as CASSLAAGVYPEAFF.

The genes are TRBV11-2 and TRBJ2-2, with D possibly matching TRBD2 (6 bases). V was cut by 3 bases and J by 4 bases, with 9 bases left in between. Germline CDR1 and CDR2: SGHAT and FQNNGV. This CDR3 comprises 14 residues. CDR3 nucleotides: TGTGCCAGCAGCTTCGGGACTTTCACCGGGGAGCTGTTTTTT. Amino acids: CASSFGTFTGELFF.

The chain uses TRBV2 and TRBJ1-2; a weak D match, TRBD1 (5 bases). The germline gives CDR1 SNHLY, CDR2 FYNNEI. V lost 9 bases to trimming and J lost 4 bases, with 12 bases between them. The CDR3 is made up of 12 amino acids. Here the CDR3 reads CARGSGPYGYTF. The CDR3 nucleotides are TGTGCCAGGGGTTCGGGGCCCTATGGCTACACCTTC.

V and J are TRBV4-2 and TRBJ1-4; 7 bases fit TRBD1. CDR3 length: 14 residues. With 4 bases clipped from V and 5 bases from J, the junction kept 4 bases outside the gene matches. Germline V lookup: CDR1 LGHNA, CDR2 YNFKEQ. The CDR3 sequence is CASSPGQENEKLFF. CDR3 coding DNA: TGTGCCAGCAGCCCAGGACAGGAAAATGAAAAACTGTTTTTT.

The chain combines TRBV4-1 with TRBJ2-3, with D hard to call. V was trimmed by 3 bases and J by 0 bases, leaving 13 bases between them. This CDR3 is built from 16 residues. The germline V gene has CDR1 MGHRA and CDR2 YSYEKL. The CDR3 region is CASSQASYSSTDTQYF. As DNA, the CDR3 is TGCGCCAGCAGCCAGGCTAGTTATTCTAGCACAGATACGCAGTATTTT.

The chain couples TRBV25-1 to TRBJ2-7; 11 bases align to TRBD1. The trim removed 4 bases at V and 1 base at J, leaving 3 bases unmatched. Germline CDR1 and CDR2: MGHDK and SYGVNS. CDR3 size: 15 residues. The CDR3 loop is CASSGTGGLSYEQYF. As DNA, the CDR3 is TGTGCCAGCAGTGGGACAGGGGGCCTATCCTACGAGCAGTACTTC.

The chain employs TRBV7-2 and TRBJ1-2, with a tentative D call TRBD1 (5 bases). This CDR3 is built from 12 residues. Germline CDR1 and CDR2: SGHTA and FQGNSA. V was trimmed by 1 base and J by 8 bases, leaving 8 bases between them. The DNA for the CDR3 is TGTGCCAGCAGCTTAGGGGGGATCGGCTACACCTTC. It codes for CASSLGGIGYTF.

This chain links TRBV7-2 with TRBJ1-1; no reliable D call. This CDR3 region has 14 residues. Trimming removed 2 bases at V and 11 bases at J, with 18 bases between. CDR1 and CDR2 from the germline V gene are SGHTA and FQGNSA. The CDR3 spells CASSLPRQWSTAFF. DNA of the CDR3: TGTGCCAGCAGCTTACCTCGTCAGTGGTCGACGGCTTTCTTT.

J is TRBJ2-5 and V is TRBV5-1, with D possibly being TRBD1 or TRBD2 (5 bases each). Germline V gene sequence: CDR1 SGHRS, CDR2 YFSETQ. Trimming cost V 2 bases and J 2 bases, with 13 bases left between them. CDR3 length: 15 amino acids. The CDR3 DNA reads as TGCGCCAGCAGCTTTGGGACGGAAGGTCAAGAGACCCAGTACTTC. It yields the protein CASSFGTEGQETQYF.